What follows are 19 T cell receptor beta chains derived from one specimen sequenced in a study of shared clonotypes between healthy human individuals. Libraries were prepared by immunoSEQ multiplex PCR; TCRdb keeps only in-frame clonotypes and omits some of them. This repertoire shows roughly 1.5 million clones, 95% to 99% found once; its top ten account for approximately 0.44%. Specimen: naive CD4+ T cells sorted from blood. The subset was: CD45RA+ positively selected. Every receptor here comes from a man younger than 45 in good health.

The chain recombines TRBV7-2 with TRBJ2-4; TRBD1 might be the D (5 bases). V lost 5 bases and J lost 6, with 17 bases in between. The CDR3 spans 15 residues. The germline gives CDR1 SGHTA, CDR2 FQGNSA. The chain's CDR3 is CASSHPARGGNIQYF. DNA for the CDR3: TGTGCCAGCAGCCACCCGGCTAGGGGCGGAAACATTCAGTACTTC.

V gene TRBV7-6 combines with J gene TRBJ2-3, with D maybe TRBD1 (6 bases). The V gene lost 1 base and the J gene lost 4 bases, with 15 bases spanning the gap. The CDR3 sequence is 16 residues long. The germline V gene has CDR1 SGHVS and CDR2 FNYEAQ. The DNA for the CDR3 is TGTGCCAGCAGCTTAGTACAGGGTGGGGTTCCAGATACGCAGTATTTT. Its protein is CASSLVQGGVPDTQYF.

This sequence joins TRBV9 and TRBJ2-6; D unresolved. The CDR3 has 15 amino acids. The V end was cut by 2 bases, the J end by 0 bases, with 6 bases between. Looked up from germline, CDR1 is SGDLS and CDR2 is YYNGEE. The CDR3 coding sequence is TGTGCCAGCAGCGTTCTCATCTCTGGGGCCAACGTCCTGACTTTC. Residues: CASSVLISGANVLTF. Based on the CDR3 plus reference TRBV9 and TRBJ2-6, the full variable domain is DSGVTQTPKHLITATGQRVTLRCSPRSGDLSVYWYQQSLDQGLQFLIQYYNGEERAKGNILERFSAQQFPDLHSELNLSSLELGDSALYFCASSVLISGANVLTFGAGSRLTVL.

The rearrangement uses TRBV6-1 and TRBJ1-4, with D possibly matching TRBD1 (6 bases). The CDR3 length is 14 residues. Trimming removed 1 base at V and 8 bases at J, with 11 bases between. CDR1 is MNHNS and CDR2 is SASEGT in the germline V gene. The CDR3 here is CASSEEDDREKLFF. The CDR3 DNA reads TGTGCCAGCAGTGAAGAAGATGACAGGGAAAAACTGTTTTTT.

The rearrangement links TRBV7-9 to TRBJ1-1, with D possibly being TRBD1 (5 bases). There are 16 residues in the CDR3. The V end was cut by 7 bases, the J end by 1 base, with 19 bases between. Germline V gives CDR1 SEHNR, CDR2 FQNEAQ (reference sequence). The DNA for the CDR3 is TGTGCCAGCACCTTCGGAGGCAGGGCACAGAACACTGAAGCTTTCTTT. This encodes CASTFGGRAQNTEAFF.

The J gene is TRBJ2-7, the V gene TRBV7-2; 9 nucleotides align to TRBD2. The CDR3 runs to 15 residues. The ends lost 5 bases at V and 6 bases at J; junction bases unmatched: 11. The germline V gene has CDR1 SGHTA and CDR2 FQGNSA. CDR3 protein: CASSGSGGGAREQYF. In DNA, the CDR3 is TGTGCCAGCAGCGGCTCCGGCGGGGGGGCTCGCGAGCAGTACTTC.

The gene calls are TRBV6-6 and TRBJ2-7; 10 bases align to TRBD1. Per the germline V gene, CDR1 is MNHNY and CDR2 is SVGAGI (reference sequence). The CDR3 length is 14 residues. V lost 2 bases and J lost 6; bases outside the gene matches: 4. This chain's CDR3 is CASSYGTGDAEQYF. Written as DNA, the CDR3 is TGTGCCAGCAGTTACGGGACAGGGGACGCCGAGCAGTACTTC.

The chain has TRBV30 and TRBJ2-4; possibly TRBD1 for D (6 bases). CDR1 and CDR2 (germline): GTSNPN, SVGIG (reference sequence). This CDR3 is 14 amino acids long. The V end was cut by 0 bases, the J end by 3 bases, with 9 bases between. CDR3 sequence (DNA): TGTGCCTGGAGTGTAGGGGGTGACAAAAACATTCAGTACTTC. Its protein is CAWSVGGDKNIQYF. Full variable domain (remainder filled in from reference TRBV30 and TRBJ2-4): SQTIHQWPATLVQPVGSPLSLECTVEGTSNPNLYWYRQAAGRGLQLLFYSVGIGQISSEVPQNLSASRPQDRQFILSSKKLLLSDSGFYLCAWSVGGDKNIQYFGAGTRLSVL.

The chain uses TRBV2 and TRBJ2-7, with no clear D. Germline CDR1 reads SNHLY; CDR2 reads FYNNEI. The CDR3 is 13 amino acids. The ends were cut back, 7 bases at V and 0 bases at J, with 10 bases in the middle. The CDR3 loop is CASNQDLSYEQYF. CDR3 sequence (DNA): TGTGCCAGCAACCAGGACCTCTCCTACGAGCAGTACTTC. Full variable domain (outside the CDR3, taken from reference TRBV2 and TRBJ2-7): EPEVTQTPSHQVTQMGQEVILRCVPISNHLYFYWYRQILGQKVEFLVSFYNNEISEKSEIFDDQFSVERPDGSNFTLKIRSTKLEDSAMYFCASNQDLSYEQYFGPGTRLTVT.

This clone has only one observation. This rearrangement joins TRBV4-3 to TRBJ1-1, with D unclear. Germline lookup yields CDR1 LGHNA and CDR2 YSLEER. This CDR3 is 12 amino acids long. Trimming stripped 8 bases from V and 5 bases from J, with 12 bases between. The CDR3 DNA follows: TGCGCCAGCGAGGGAGGGATAACTGAAGCTTTCTTT. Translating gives CASEGGITEAFF.

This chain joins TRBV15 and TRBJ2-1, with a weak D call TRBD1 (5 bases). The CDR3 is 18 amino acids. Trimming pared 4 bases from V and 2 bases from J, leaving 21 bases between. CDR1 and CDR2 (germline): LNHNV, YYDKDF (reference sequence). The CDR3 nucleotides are TGTGCCACCAGCATTCTCCAATCAAGGGGAAGCGCCTACAATGAGCAGTTCTTC. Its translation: CATSILQSRGSAYNEQFF.

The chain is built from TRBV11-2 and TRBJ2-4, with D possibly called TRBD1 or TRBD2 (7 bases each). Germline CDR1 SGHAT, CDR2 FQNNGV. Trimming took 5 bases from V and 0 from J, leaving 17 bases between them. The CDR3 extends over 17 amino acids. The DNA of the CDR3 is TGTGCCAGCAGCCCCAGGGGGGGGTTACTAGCCAAAAACATTCAGTACTTC. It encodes CASSPRGGLLAKNIQYF.

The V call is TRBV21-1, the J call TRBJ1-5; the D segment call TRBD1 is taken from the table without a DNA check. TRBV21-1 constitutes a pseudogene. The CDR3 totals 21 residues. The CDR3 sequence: CASSKLVVGLSADRVDQPQHF. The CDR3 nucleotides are TGTGCCAGCAGCAAATTAGTGGTCGGCCTTTCTGCGGACAGGGTAGATCAGCCCCAGCATTTT.

The CDR3 sequence: CASSPTGGSTDTQYF. The CDR3 DNA is TGTGCCAGCAGCCCAACGGGGGGTAGCACAGATACGCAGTATTTT. This chain connects TRBV5-4 to TRBJ2-3, with 7 bases lining up with TRBD2. Germline CDR1 and CDR2: SGHNT and YYREEE (reference sequence). Losses at the gene ends were 4 bases for V and 0 bases for J; bases not matched to a gene: 5. This CDR3 has 15 amino acids.

The CDR3 reads CASSKIPGLGNTGELFF. The DNA for the CDR3 is TGTGCCAGCAGCAAAATTCCAGGACTAGGGAACACCGGGGAGCTGTTTTTT. The chain has TRBV21-1 and TRBJ2-2; the table's TRBD2 call for D was not verified on the DNA. TRBV21-1 is a pseudogene. CDR3 size: 17 residues.

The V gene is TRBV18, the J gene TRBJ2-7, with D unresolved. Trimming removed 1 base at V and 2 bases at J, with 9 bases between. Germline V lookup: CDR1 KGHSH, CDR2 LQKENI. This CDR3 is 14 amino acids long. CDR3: CASSPLRETYEQYF. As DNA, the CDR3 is TGTGCCAGCTCACCACTTCGCGAGACCTACGAGCAGTACTTC.

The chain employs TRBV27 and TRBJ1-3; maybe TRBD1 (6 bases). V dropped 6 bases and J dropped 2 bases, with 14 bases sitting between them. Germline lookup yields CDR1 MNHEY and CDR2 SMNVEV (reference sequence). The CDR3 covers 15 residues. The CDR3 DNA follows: TGTGCCAGCAGCCTGGGGGGGCCACCTGGAAACACCATATATTTT. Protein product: CASSLGGPPGNTIYF.

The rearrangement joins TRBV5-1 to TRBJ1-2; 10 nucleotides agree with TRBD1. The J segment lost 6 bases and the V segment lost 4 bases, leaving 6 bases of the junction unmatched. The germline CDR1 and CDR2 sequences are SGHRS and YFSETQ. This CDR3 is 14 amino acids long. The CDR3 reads CASSRQGATDGYTF. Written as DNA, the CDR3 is TGCGCCAGCAGCCGACAGGGGGCAACGGATGGCTACACCTTC.

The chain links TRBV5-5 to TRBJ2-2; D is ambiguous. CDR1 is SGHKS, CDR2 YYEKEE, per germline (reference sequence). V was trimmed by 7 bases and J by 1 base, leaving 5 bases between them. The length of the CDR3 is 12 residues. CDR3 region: CASGRNTGELFF. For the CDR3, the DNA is TGTGCCAGCGGGCGGAACACCGGGGAGCTGTTTTTT.